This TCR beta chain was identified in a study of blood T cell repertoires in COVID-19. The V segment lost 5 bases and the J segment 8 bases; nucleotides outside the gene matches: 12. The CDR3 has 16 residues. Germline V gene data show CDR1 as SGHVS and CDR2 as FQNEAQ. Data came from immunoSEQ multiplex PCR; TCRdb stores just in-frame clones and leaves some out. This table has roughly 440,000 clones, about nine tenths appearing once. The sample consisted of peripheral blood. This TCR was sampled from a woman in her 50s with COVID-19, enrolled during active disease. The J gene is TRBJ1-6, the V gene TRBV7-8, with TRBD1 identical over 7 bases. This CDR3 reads CASSPLPGQSYSPLHF. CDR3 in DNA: TGTGCCAGCAGCCCACTCCCGGGACAGTCGTATTCACCCCTCCACTTT.